The 11 T cell receptor beta chains reported below all come from one sample, sequenced in a study of T cell responses to AZD1222 COVID-19 vaccine. Method: immunoSEQ multiplex PCR; TCRdb's copy keeps in-frame clones and lacks some. Among roughly 100,000 clones, 90% were seen once, and the ten largest hold about 5%. Source: peripheral blood, taken on day 0 of AZD1222 vaccination. These TCRs come from an adult in good health.

The rearrangement uses TRBV19 and TRBJ1-1; 9 positions match TRBD1. CDR1 and CDR2 (germline): LNHDA, SQIVND (reference sequence). CDR3 length equals 13 residues. Unmatched junction bases numbered 6, after V lost 5 bases and J lost 8 bases. The CDR3 spells CASSAQGAREAFF. Here the CDR3 DNA reads TGTGCCAGTAGTGCACAGGGGGCAAGGGAAGCTTTCTTT.

This clone is a singleton in its sample. The chain is built from TRBV7-2 and TRBJ2-3; 7 nucleotides line up with TRBD2. The CDR3 is 14 amino acids. Germline V gene sequence: CDR1 SGHTA, CDR2 FQGNSA. Losses at the gene ends were 5 bases for V and 5 bases for J; bases not matched to a gene: 7. As DNA, the CDR3 is TGTGCCAGCAGCCCAGGACTAGAGGTAGATACGCAGTATTTT. Amino acid sequence: CASSPGLEVDTQYF. Looking up the rest from reference TRBV7-2 and TRBJ2-3 gives the full variable domain: GAGVSQSPSNKVTEKGKDVELRCDPISGHTALYWYRQSLGQGLEFLIYFQGNSAPDKSGLPSDRFSAERTGGSVSTLTIQRTQQEDSAVYLCASSPGLEVDTQYFGPGTRLTVL.

V is TRBV14 and J is TRBJ1-2; tentatively, D is TRBD1 (6 bases). The germline V gene has CDR1 SGHDN and CDR2 FVKESK. This CDR3 has 15 amino acids. The germline V and J ends were trimmed by 3 bases and 2 bases, with 13 bases remaining between them. The CDR3, as DNA: TGTGCCAGCAGCCACCGTACAGGGCGAAACTATGGCTACACCTTC. Protein: CASSHRTGRNYGYTF. The full variable domain, its missing parts supplied by reference TRBV14 and TRBJ1-2, is EAGVTQFPSHSVIEKGQTVTLRCDPISGHDNLYWYRRVMGKEIKFLLHFVKESKQDESGMPNNRFLAERTGGTYSTLKVQPAELEDSGVYFCASSHRTGRNYGYTFGSGTRLTVV.

This clone has only one observation. This chain uses TRBV27 with TRBJ2-7; 9 positions match TRBD1. Trimming removed 8 bases from V and 9 bases from J; junction bases left unmatched: 26. This CDR3 has 18 amino acids. Per the germline V gene, CDR1 is MNHEY and CDR2 is SMNVEV (reference sequence). DNA for the CDR3: TGTGCCAGCTCCCCGGGGGCCTTGACAGGGGGGCGAATGTTATGGCAGTACTTC. Its protein is CASSPGALTGGRMLWQYF.

This clone showed up just a few times. This sequence joins TRBV12-3 or TRBV12-4 and TRBJ2-7; D might be TRBD2 (5 bases). Trimming removed 1 base from V and 9 bases from J, with 7 bases in between. The CDR3 totals 11 residues. The CDR3 nucleotides are TGTGCCAGCAGTTTAGAGGACTCGCAGTACTTC. Translating gives CASSLEDSQYF.

This CDR3 reads CASSPGGYVIYGYTF. The CDR3 coding sequence is TGTGCCAGCTCACCAGGGGGCTATGTCATCTATGGCTACACCTTC. The chain couples TRBV18 to TRBJ1-2; possible D gene TRBD1, 6 bases. The V gene lost 2 bases and the J gene lost 4 bases, with 14 bases spanning the gap. Germline V CDR1 and CDR2: KGHSH, LQKENI. The CDR3 covers 15 residues. The full variable domain, its missing parts supplied by reference TRBV18 and TRBJ1-2, is NAGVMQNPRHLVRRRGQEARLRCSPMKGHSHVYWYRQLPEEGLKFMVYLQKENIIDESGMPKERFSAEFPKEGPSILRIQQVVRGDSAAYFCASSPGGYVIYGYTFGSGTRLTVV.

This chain connects TRBV30 to TRBJ2-3; 7 nucleotides match TRBD2. This CDR3 comprises 14 residues. The germline gives CDR1 GTSNPN, CDR2 SVGIG (reference sequence). Unmatched junction bases numbered 4, after V lost 0 bases and J lost 4 bases. DNA of the CDR3: TGTGCCTGGAGTGTGGGCGGGGGAGCAGATACGCAGTATTTT. Its translation: CAWSVGGGADTQYF.

This chain joins TRBV25-1 and TRBJ2-1, with 8 positions matching TRBD2. Per germline, CDR1 MGHDK and CDR2 SYGVNS. This CDR3 is built from 17 residues. V dropped 10 bases and J dropped 5; count of bases not matched to a gene: 19. CDR3 nucleotide sequence: TGTGCCACCGATCGGACGGCCGGGAAGCGGGGGAACAATGAGCAGTTCTTC. It codes for CATDRTAGKRGNNEQFF.

The chain couples TRBV27 to TRBJ1-6; D not resolved. Trimming left V 6 bases short and J 10 bases short, with 13 bases between. The CDR3 is made up of 13 amino acids. Germline CDR1 MNHEY, CDR2 SMNVEV (reference sequence). CDR3 amino acids: CASSTRDRSPLHF. CDR3 nucleotides: TGTGCCAGCAGCACTCGTGATCGGTCACCCCTCCACTTT.

The chain has TRBV27 and TRBJ2-1, with TRBD1 matching over 7 bases. The CDR3 contains 15 residues. Germline V gene sequence: CDR1 MNHEY, CDR2 SMNVEV (reference sequence). The trim removed 0 bases at V and 4 bases at J, leaving 3 bases unmatched. CDR3 in amino acids: CASSLSTGQYNEQFF. CDR3 nucleotides: TGTGCCAGCAGTTTATCGACAGGGCAATACAATGAGCAGTTCTTC.

V and J are TRBV6-1 and TRBJ1-2, with D hard to call. The length of the CDR3 is 15 residues. Trimming took off 1 base at V and 3 bases at J, with 12 bases between the two ends. Germline V gives CDR1 MNHNS, CDR2 SASEGT. The CDR3 coding sequence is TGTGCCAGCAGTGAAGACCGGACCCCTTACTATGGCTACACCTTC. As protein: CASSEDRTPYYGYTF.